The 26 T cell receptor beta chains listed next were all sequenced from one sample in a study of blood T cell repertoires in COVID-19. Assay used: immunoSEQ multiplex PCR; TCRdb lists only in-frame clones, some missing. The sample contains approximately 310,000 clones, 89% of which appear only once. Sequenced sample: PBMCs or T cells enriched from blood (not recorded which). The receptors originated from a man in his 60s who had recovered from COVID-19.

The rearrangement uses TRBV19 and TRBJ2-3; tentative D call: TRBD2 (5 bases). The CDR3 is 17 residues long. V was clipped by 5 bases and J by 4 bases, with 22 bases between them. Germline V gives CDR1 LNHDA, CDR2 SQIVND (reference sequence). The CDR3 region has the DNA TGTGCCAGTAGTCTCAACCCCGGGGTAAAGTTCCCAGATACGCAGTATTTT. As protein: CASSLNPGVKFPDTQYF.

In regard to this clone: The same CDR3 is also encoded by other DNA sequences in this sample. The CDR3 sequence: CASSPRLAGTYEQYF. The CDR3 DNA reads TGTGCCAGCAGCCCGCGACTAGCGGGGACCTACGAGCAGTACTTC. The V call is TRBV7-2, the J call TRBJ2-7, with 11 bases aligning to TRBD2. The CDR3 spans 15 residues. The V gene end was trimmed by 5 bases and the J gene end by 2 bases; junction bases not matched to a gene: 5. CDR1 is SGHTA, CDR2 FQGNSA, per germline.

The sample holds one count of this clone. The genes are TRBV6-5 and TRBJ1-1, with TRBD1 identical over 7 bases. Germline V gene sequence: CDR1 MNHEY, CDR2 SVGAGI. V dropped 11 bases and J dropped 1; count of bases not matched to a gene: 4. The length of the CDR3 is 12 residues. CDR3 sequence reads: CAAQGPNTEAFF. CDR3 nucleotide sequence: TGTGCCGCACAGGGGCCGAACACTGAAGCTTTCTTT.

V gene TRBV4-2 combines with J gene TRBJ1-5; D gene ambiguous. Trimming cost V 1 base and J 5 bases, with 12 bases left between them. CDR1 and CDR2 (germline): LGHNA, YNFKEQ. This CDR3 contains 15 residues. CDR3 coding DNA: TGTGCCAGCAGCCAAGTCCATGACACTCATCAGCCCCAGCATTTT. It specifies CASSQVHDTHQPQHF.

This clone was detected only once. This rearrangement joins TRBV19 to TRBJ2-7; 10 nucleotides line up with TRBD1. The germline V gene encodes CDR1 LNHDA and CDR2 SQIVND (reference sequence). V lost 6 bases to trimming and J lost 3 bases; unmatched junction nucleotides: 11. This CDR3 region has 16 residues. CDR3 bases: TGTGCCAGTAGCCCAGAACCGGGACAGGGGTTCTACGAGCAGTACTTC. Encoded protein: CASSPEPGQGFYEQYF. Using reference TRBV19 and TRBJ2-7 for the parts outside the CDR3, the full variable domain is DGGITQSPKYLFRKEGQNVTLSCEQNLNHDAMYWYRQDPGQGLRLIYYSQIVNDFQKGDIAEGYSVSREKKESFPLTVTSAQKNPTAFYLCASSPEPGQGFYEQYFGPGTRLTVT.

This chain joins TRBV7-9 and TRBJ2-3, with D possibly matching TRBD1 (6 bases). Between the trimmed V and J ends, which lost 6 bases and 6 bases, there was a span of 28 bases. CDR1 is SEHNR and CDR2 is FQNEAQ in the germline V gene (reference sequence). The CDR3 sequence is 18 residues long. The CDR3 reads CASSLPHARDTQEDTQYF. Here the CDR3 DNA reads TGTGCCAGCAGTCTACCCCATGCCCGGGACACCCAGGAGGATACGCAGTATTTT.

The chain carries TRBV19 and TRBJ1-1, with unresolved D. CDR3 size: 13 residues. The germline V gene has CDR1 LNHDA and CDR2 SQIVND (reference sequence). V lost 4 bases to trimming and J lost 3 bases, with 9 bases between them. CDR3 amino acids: CASSRVRDTEAFF. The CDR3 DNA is TGTGCCAGTAGTAGGGTCCGGGACACTGAAGCTTTCTTT.

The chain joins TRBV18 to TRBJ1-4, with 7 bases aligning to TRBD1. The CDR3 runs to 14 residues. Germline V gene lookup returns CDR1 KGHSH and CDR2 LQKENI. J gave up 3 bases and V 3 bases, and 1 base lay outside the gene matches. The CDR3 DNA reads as TGTGCCAGCTCACCCGACAGGGCTAATGAAAAACTGTTTTTT. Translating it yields CASSPDRANEKLFF.

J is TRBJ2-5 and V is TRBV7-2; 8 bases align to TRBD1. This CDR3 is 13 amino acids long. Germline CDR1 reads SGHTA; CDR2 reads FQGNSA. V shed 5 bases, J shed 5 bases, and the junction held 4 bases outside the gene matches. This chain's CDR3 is CASSPRGRETQYF. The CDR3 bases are TGTGCCAGCAGCCCCAGGGGGCGGGAGACCCAGTACTTC.

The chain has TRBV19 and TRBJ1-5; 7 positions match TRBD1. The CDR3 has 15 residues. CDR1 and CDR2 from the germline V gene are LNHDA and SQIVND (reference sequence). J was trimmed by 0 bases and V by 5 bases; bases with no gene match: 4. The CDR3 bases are TGTGCCAGTAGTCCGTACAGGGGTAGCAATCAGCCCCAGCATTTT. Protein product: CASSPYRGSNQPQHF.

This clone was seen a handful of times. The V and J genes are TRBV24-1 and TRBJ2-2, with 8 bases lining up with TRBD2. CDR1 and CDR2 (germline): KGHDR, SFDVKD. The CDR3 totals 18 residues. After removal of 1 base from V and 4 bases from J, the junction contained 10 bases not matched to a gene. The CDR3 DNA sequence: TGTGCCACCAGTGATTTCACCCAAGCGGGAGTGGGCACCGGGGAGCTGTTTTTT. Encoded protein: CATSDFTQAGVGTGELFF.

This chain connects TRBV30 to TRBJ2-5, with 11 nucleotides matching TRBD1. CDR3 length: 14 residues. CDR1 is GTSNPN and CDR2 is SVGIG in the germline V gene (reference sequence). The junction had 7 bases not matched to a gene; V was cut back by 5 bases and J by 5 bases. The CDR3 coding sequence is TGTGCCTGGGGGGGACAGGGGGTTGAGGAGACCCAGTACTTC. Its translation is CAWGGQGVEETQYF.

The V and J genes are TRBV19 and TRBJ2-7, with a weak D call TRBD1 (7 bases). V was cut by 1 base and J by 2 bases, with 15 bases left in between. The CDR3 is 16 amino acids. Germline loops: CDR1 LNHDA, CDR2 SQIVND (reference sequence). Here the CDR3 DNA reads TGTGCCAGTAGTATAGCCCGCGGGACAGAGACCTACGAGCAGTACTTC. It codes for CASSIARGTETYEQYF.

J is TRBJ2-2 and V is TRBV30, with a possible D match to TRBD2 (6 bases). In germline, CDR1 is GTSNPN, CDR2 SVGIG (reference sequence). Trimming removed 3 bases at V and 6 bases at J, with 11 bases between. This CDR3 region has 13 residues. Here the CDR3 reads CAWSGGVSGELFF. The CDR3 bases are TGTGCCTGGAGCGGGGGAGTGTCCGGGGAGCTGTTTTTT. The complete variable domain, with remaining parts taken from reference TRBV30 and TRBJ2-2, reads SQTIHQWPATLVQPVGSPLSLECTVEGTSNPNLYWYRQAAGRGLQLLFYSVGIGQISSEVPQNLSASRPQDRQFILSSKKLLLSDSGFYLCAWSGGVSGELFFGEGSRLTVL.

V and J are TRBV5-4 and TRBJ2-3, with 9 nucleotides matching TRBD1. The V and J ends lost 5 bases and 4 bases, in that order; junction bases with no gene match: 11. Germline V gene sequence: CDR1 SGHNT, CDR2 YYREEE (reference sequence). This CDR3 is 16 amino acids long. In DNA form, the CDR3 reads TGTGCCAGCAGGACGGGACAGGGTTATAACCCAGATACGCAGTATTTT. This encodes CASRTGQGYNPDTQYF.

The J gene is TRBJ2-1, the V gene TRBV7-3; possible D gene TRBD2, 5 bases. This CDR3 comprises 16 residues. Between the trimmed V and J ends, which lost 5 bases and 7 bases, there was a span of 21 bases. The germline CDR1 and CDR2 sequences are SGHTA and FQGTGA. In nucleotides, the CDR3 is TGTGCCAGCAGCCCCCAGAGCTCGTCGGGATCTAATGAGCAGTTCTTC. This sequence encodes CASSPQSSSGSNEQFF.

This CDR3 is CASSSGGGSKVLGDEKLFF. As DNA, the CDR3 is TGTGCCAGCAGCTCCGGTGGAGGGTCGAAGGTTTTAGGTGATGAAAAACTGTTTTTT. The chain has TRBV7-9 and TRBJ1-4; no firm D call. This CDR3 has 19 amino acids. Deletions cut 4 bases from V and 6 bases from J, with 27 bases between. CDR1 and CDR2 (germline): SEHNR, FQNEAQ (reference sequence).

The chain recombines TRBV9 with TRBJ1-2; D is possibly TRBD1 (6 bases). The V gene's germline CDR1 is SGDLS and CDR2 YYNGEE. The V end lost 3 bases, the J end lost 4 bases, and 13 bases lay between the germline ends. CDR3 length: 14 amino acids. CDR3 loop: CASSGGPLSYGYTF. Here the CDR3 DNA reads TGTGCCAGCAGCGGGGGGCCCTTATCCTATGGCTACACCTTC.

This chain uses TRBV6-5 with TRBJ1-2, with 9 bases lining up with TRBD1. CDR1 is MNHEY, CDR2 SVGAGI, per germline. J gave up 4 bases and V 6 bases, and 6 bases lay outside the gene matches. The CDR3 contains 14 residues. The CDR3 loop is CASSKGQGGYGYTF. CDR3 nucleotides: TGTGCCAGCAGCAAGGGACAGGGTGGCTATGGCTACACCTTC.

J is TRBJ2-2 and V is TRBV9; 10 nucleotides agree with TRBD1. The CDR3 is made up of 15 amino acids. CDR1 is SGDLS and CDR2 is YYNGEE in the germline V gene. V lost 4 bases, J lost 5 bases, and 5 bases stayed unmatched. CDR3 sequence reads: CASSIGQGETGELFF. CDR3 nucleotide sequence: TGTGCCAGCAGCATTGGACAGGGGGAGACCGGGGAGCTGTTTTTT.

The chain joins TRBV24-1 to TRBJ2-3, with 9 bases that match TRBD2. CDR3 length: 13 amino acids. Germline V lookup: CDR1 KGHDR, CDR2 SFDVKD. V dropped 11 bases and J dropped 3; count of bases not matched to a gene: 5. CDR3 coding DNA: TGTGCCAGCACTAGCGGGTCAACAGATACGCAGTATTTT. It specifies CASTSGSTDTQYF.

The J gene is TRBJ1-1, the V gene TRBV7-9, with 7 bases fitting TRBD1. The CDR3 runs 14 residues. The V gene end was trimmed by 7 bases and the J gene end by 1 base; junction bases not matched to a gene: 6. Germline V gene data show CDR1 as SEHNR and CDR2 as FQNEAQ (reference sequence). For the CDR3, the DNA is TGTGCCAGCATCCTACAGGGGCCGAACACTGAAGCTTTCTTT. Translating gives CASILQGPNTEAFF.

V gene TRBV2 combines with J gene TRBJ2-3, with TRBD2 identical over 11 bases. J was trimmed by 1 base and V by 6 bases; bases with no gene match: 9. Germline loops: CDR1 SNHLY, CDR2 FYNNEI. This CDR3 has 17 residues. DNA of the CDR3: TGTGCCAGCAGAGAATCTCGACTAGCGGGACGCACAGATACGCAGTATTTT. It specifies CASRESRLAGRTDTQYF. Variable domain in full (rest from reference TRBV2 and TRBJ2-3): EPEVTQTPSHQVTQMGQEVILRCVPISNHLYFYWYRQILGQKVEFLVSFYNNEISEKSEIFDDQFSVERPDGSNFTLKIRSTKLEDSAMYFCASRESRLAGRTDTQYFGPGTRLTVL.

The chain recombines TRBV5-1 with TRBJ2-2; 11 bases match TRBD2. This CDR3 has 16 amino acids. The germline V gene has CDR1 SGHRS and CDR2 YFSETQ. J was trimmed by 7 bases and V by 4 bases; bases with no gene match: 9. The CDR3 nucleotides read TGCGCCAGCAGCCGAGTACTAGCGGGAGCAGGCGGGGAGCTGTTTTTT. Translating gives CASSRVLAGAGGELFF.

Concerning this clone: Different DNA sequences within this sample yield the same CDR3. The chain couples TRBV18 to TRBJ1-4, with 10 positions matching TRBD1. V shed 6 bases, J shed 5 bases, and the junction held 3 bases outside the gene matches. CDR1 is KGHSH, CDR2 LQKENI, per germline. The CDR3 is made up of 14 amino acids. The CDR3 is CASSPGQGNEKLFF. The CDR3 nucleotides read TGTGCCAGCTCGCCGGGACAGGGGAATGAAAAACTGTTTTTT.

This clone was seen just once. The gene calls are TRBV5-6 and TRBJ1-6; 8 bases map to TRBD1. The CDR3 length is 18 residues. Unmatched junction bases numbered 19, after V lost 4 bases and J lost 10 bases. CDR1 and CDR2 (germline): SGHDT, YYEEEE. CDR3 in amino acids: CASSPYMGTGGQGSPLHF. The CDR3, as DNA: TGTGCCAGCAGCCCGTATATGGGGACAGGAGGTCAGGGGTCACCCCTCCACTTT.